This T cell receptor (beta chain) was sequenced during a study of blood T cell repertoires in COVID-19. Overall study context: Researchers got acute and convalescent COVID-19 samples from the United States, Italy and Spain. PBMCs, B-cell-depleted T cells, or T cells provided the cDNA or gDNA that made up the material.

Sequenced by immunoSEQ multiplex PCR; TCRdb stores in-frame clones only, minus some. The sample gives roughly 330,000 clones, about 83% of which show up once; approximately 1.1% is in the top ten. Looked up from germline, CDR1 is LGHDT and CDR2 is YNNKEL (reference sequence). The CDR3 extends over 18 amino acids. Trimming removed 3 bases from V and 1 base from J, with 18 bases in between. The source is a woman between 50 and 59 years old with acute or convalescent COVID-19. Sequencing input: peripheral blood. The chain carries TRBV3-1 (or the pseudogene TRBV3-2) and TRBJ1-4, with D maybe TRBD1 (5 bases). CDR3 sequence (DNA): TGTGCCAGCAGCCATCTGCGAGAGGAAGGGGAAACTAATGAAAAACTGTTTTTT. Encoded protein: CASSHLREEGETNEKLFF.